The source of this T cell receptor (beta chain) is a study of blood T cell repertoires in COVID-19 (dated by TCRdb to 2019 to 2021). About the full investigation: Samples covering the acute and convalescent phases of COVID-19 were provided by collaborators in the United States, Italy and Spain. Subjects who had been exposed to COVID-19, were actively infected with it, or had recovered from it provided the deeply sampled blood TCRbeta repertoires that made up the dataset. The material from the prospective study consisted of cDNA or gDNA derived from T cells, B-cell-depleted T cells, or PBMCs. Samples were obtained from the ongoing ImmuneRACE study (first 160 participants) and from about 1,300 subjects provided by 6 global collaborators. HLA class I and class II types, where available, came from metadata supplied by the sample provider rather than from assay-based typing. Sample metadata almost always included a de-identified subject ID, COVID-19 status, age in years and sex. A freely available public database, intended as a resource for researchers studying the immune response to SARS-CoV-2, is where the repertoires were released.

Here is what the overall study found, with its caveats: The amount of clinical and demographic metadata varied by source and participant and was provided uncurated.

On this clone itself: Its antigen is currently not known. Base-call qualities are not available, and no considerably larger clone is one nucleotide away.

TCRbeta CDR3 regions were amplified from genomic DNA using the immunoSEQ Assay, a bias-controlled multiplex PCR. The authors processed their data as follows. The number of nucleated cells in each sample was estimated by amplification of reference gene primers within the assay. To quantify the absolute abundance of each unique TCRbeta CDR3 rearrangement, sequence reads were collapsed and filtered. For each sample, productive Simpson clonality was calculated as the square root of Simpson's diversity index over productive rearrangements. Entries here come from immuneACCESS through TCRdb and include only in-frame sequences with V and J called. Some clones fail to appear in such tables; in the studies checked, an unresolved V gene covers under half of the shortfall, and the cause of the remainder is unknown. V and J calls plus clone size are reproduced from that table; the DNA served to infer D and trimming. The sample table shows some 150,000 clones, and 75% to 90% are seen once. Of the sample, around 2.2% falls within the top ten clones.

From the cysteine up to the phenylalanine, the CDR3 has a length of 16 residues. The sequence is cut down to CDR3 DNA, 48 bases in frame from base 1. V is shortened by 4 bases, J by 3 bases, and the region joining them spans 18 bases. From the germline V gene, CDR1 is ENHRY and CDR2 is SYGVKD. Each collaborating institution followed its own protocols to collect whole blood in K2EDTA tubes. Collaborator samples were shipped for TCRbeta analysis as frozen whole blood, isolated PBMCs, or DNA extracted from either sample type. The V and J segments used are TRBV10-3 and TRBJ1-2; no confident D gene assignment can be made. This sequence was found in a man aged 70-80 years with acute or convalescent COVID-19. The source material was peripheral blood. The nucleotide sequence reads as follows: TGTGCCATCAGTGTAAGTAGAGCCCCAGGCGACTATGGCTACACCTTC. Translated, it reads CAISVSRAPGDYGYTF.